A selection of T cell receptor beta chains follows, all from one sample in a study of shared clonotypes between healthy human individuals. TCRdb's table, derived via immunoSEQ multiplex PCR, lists solely in-frame clones and lacks some. The profile shows hundreds of thousands of clones, 80% to 95% of them singletons. Sequencing used naive CD8+ T cells sorted from blood. Receptors originate from a young man in good health. CDR3s include the opening cysteine and the closing phenylalanine or tryptophan. A D gene is named only where the DNA matches it firmly. Not every row has a clone size; where given, it reads once, few, many or a size class.

TRBD1 | once | 14 | TRBJ2-7 | TRBV7-2 | CASRRQGSSYEQYF | TGTGCCAGCAGGAGACAGGGAAGCTCCTACGAGCAGTACTTC
TRBD2 | . | 14 | TRBJ2-7 | TRBV2 | CASEGTSGTNEQYF | TGTGCCAGCGAAGGGACTAGCGGGACCAACGAGCAGTACTTC
. | . | 13 | TRBJ2-3 | TRBV9 | CASSSPYTDTQYF | TGTGCCAGCAGCTCCCCCTACACAGATACGCAGTATTTT
TRBD2 | . | 14 | TRBJ2-1 | TRBV7-9 | CALSASGSGNEQFF | TGTGCCCTCAGTGCGAGCGGGAGTGGTAATGAGCAGTTCTTC
. | . | 11 | TRBJ2-1 | TRBV7-2 | CASSLGNEQFF | TGTGCCAGCAGCTTAGGAAATGAGCAGTTCTTC
TRBD2 | . | 16 | TRBJ2-7 | TRBV5-4 | CASSLGTSGSSHEQYF | TGTGCCAGCAGCCTCGGGACTAGCGGGAGCTCCCACGAGCAGTACTTC
. | . | 11 | TRBJ1-1 | TRBV5-5 | CASSLRTEAFF | TGTGCCAGCAGTCTAAGAACTGAAGCTTTCTTT
TRBD2 | . | 17 | TRBJ2-3 | TRBV10-3 | CAISESLAGGSTDTQYF | TGTGCCATCAGTGAGTCACTAGCGGGAGGGAGCACAGATACGCAGTATTTT
. | . | 15 | TRBJ2-7 | TRBV7-9 | CASSLESVVSYEQYF | TGTGCCAGCAGCTTAGAATCCGTTGTATCCTACGAGCAGTACTTC
. | . | 12 | TRBJ2-7 | TRBV7-9 | CASSFGPYEQYF | TGTGCCAGCAGCTTTGGTCCGTACGAGCAGTACTTC
. | . | 15 | TRBJ2-7 | TRBV4-2 | CASSQVYRGSDEQYF | TGTGCCAGCAGCCAAGTGTATCGGGGTAGTGACGAGCAGTACTTC
TRBD1 | once | 16 | TRBJ1-2 | TRBV28 | CASSLYGTGIDYGYTF | TGTGCCAGCAGTTTATACGGGACAGGGATTGACTATGGCTACACCTTC
. | . | 14 | TRBJ1-2 | TRBV29-1 | CSVEIGPENYGYTF | TGCAGCGTTGAAATCGGTCCTGAAAACTATGGCTACACCTTC
. | . | 14 | TRBJ2-2 | TRBV5-1 | CASSLAENTGELFF | TGCGCCAGCAGCTTGGCGGAGAACACCGGGGAGCTGTTTTTT
TRBD1 | . | 15 | TRBJ1-2 | TRBV2 | CASCIIGQGNYGYTF | TGTGCCAGCTGTATTATAGGACAGGGAAACTATGGCTACACCTTC
TRBD2 | . | 14 | TRBJ2-1 | TRBV27 | CASRPLAGDNEQFF | TGTGCCAGCCGCCCGCTAGCGGGAGACAATGAGCAGTTCTTC
TRBD2 | . | 12 | TRBJ2-7 | TRBV29-1 | CSASGGNYEQYF | TGCAGCGCCAGCGGGGGGAACTACGAGCAGTACTTC
. | few | 13 | TRBJ1-4 | TRBV10-1 | CASSDRSNEKLFF | TGCGCCAGCAGTGATCGAAGCAATGAAAAACTGTTTTTT
. | . | 13 | TRBJ2-1 | TRBV6-5 | CASSPVLGDEQFF | TGTGCCAGCAGTCCGGTTCTAGGGGATGAGCAGTTCTTC
. | . | 19 | TRBJ2-3 | TRBV11-2 | CASSLGRVSGFANTDTQYF | TGTGCCAGCAGCTTGGGCAGGGTTTCTGGGTTCGCCAACACAGATACGCAGTATTTT
TRBD2 | . | 18 | TRBJ2-7 | TRBV19 | CASSITTSGRHISYEQYF | TGTGCCAGTAGTATAACGACTAGCGGGAGGCACATATCCTACGAGCAGTACTTC
. | . | 14 | TRBJ1-1 | TRBV11-2 | CASSLSGMNTEAFF | TGTGCCAGCAGCTTAAGCGGCATGAACACTGAAGCTTTCTTT
. | . | 16 | TRBJ1-4 | TRBV19 | CASSSWADATNEKLFF | TGTGCCAGTAGTTCGTGGGCGGACGCAACTAATGAAAAACTGTTTTTT
. | . | 16 | TRBJ2-3 | TRBV27 | CASSQPGRVSTDTQYF | TGTGCCAGCAGTCAACCAGGACGGGTTAGCACAGATACGCAGTATTTT
TRBD1 | . | 15 | TRBJ1-4 | TRBV19 | CASSDKRDRNEKLFF | TGTGCCAGTAGCGACAAAAGGGACAGGAATGAAAAACTGTTTTTT
. | . | 13 | TRBJ2-1 | TRBV4-1 | CASSQGLYNEQFF | TGCGCCAGCAGCCAAGGACTCTACAATGAGCAGTTCTTC
TRBD1 | once | 16 | TRBJ2-7 | TRBV6-9 | CASSYFWDRQTYEQYF | TGTGCCAGCAGTTATTTTTGGGACAGACAGACCTACGAGCAGTACTTC
TRBD1 | . | 14 | TRBJ2-7 | TRBV11-2 | CASSLVRGGSEQYF | TGTGCCAGCAGCTTAGTCCGAGGGGGCAGCGAGCAGTACTTC
TRBD1 | . | 17 | TRBJ2-6 | TRBV28 | CASSEGQGPPGANVLTF | TGTGCCAGCAGTGAGGGACAGGGGCCGCCTGGGGCCAACGTCCTGACTTTC
TRBD2 | . | 18 | TRBJ2-2 | TRBV10-1 | CASSDPVPAGVVTGELFF | TGCGCCAGCAGTGATCCCGTACCGGCGGGAGTTGTCACCGGGGAGCTGTTTTTT
. | . | 16 | TRBJ2-3 | TRBV11-2 | CASSLSSGYSTDTQYF | TGTGCCAGCAGCTTATCCAGCGGGTATAGCACAGATACGCAGTATTTT
TRBD1 | . | 16 | TRBJ1-3 | TRBV2 | CASSDQQGADGNTIYF | TGTGCCAGCAGTGACCAACAGGGGGCGGATGGAAACACCATATATTTT
. | . | 15 | TRBJ2-1 | TRBV11-2 | CASLPRLVRPNEQFF | TGTGCCAGCCTACCTAGACTAGTTCGGCCCAATGAGCAGTTCTTC
TRBD1 | few | 13 | TRBJ2-7 | TRBV14 | CASSGTGFYEQYF | TGTGCCAGCAGCGGGACAGGATTCTACGAGCAGTACTTC
. | . | 18 | TRBJ2-4 | TRBV7-9 | CASSSLPGQDSAKNIQYF | TGTGCCAGCAGCTCTTTACCGGGACAAGACTCGGCCAAAAACATTCAGTACTTC
. | . | 15 | TRBJ2-1 | TRBV10-1 | CASSEDGSSYNEQFF | TGCGCCAGCAGTGAAGACGGGAGCTCCTACAATGAGCAGTTCTTC
. | . | 16 | TRBJ2-3 | TRBV7-6 | CASSDRRVLEADTQYF | TGTGCCAGCAGCGACCGCCGGGTCCTTGAAGCAGATACGCAGTATTTT
. | . | 14 | TRBJ2-7 | TRBV10-3 | CAISFSTESYEQYF | TGTGCCATCAGTTTTTCGACGGAATCCTACGAGCAGTACTTC
. | . | 15 | TRBJ2-3 | TRBV12-5 | CASGLGLQPTDTQYF | TGTGCTAGTGGTTTGGGACTCCAACCCACAGATACGCAGTATTTT
. | . | 11 | TRBJ2-7 | TRBV29-1 | CSVVGVGEQYF | TGCAGCGTGGTGGGAGTAGGCGAGCAGTACTTC
. | . | 15 | TRBJ2-3 | TRBV11-2 | CASSSRAGSTDTQYF | TGTGCCAGCAGCTCGCGGGCGGGTAGCACAGATACGCAGTATTTT
TRBD2 | . | 15 | TRBJ2-1 | TRBV11-2 | CASSTPGLAEGLGFF | TGTGCCAGCAGCACACCGGGACTAGCGGAAGGTTTGGGGTTCTTC
TRBD2 | . | 16 | TRBJ2-7 | TRBV13 | CASSITSGRLAYEQYF | TGTGCCAGCAGCATAACTAGCGGGAGGTTAGCCTACGAGCAGTACTTC